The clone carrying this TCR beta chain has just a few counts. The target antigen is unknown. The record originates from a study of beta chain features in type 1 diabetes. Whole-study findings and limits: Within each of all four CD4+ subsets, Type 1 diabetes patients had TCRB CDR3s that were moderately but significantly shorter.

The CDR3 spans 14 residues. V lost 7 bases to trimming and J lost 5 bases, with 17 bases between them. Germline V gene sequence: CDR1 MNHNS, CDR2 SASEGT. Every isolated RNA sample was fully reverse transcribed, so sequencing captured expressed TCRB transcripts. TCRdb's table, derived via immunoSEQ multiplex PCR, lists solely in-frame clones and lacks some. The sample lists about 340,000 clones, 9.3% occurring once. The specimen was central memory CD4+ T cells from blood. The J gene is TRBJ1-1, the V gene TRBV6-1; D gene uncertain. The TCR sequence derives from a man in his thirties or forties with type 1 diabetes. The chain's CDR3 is CASNKQLPGTEAFF. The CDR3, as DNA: TGTGCCAGCAACAAACAGTTGCCTGGGACTGAAGCTTTCTTT.